Following are 27 T cell receptor beta chains from one sample sequenced in a study of post-analysis software for immune sequencing data. Study outcomes and limitations: Relative to controls, patients had five TRBV segments at higher frequency, with TRBV5-6, TRBV5-1 and TRBV20-1 among these.

Prepared TCR beta cDNA libraries contained unique molecular identifiers. TCRdb re-called the PCR reads with MiXCR, one entry per CDR3 protein. The sample includes some 700,000 distinct CDR3 sequences, approximately 60% of them seen just once. Their antigens remain unidentified. Sequencing was carried out using blood. Every receptor here comes from a girl aged 2 to 10 with multiple sclerosis.

This chain uses TRBV29-1 with TRBJ2-7, with TRBD2 matching 12 bases. The better agreement between TRBJ2-5 and the DNA end casts doubt on the J call. This CDR3 has 15 amino acids. Germline lookup yields CDR1 SQVTM and CDR2 ANQGSEA. The CDR3 sequence is CSVESSGGARETQYF. DNA for the CDR3: TGCAGCGTTGAATCTAGCGGGGGGGCCAGAGAGACCCAGTACTTC.

The CDR3 DNA reads as TGCAGTGCTAGGCAAGGACTAGCGGGAGGGATACCCAGATACGAGCAGTACTTC. This translates into CSARQGLAGGIPRYEQYF. The chain combines TRBV20-1 with TRBJ2-7, with 15 bases aligning to TRBD2. With V trimmed by 3 bases and J by 4 bases, 13 bases remained unmatched. This CDR3 contains 18 residues. Germline CDR1 reads DFQATT; CDR2 reads SNEGSKA (reference sequence).

The chain joins TRBV5-1 to TRBJ2-5, with D possibly being TRBD1 (5 bases). Trimming removed 0 bases from V and 3 bases from J, with 12 bases in between. The CDR3 totals 15 residues. Germline loops: CDR1 SGHRS, CDR2 YFSETQ. In DNA, the CDR3 is TGCGCCAGCAGCTTGGAGTTCGGACAAGAAGAGACCCAGTACTTC. As protein: CASSLEFGQEETQYF.

This sequence joins TRBV7-2 and TRBJ2-1; 9 bases line up with TRBD2. Germline CDR1 is SGHTA and CDR2 is FQGNSA. Trimming cost V 7 bases and J 3 bases; bases outside gene matches: 10. This CDR3 comprises 16 residues. The CDR3 loop is CASIQGSSGVYNEQFF. The CDR3 region has the DNA TGTGCCAGCATCCAGGGGTCTAGCGGGGTCTACAATGAGCAGTTCTTC.

This clonotype occurred a few times. The V call is TRBV6-2 or TRBV6-3, the J call TRBJ2-3; D possibly corresponds to TRBD1 (6 bases). The CDR3 totals 18 residues. Germline CDR1 is MNHEY and CDR2 is SVGEGT. With 2 bases removed from V and 4 bases from J, the gap between germline ends came to 22 bases. The CDR3 DNA reads TGTGCCAGCAGTTACGGGCAGGGGATAATCCTAAGGCCAGATACGCAGTATTTT. This sequence encodes CASSYGQGIILRPDTQYF.

The chain carries TRBV5-1 and TRBJ1-2, with a tentative D call TRBD1 (6 bases). This CDR3 comprises 15 residues. Trimming stripped 0 bases from V and 0 bases from J, with 9 bases between. CDR1 SGHRS and CDR2 YFSETQ come from the germline V gene. CDR3 residues: CASSLGDTSNYGYTF. The DNA for the CDR3 is TGCGCCAGCAGCTTGGGGGACACCTCTAACTATGGCTACACCTTC.

This clonotype was recorded only once. The chain links TRBV20-1 to TRBJ2-1; 11 bases map to TRBD2. The CDR3 spans 14 residues. Trimming cost V 6 bases and J 6 bases; bases outside gene matches: 7. Per the germline V gene, CDR1 is DFQATT and CDR2 is SNEGSKA (reference sequence). CDR3 sequence (DNA): TGCAGTGCGGCACTAGCGGGAGTGGGCAATGAGCAGTTCTTC. It is translated as CSAALAGVGNEQFF.

The chain links TRBV7-9 to TRBJ2-3, with D unclear. This CDR3 has 13 residues. The germline V gene has CDR1 SEHNR and CDR2 FQNEAQ (reference sequence). V dropped 7 bases and J dropped 4 bases, with 12 bases sitting between them. The DNA of the CDR3 is TGTGCCAGCACCATCGACTCGGCAGATACGCAGTATTTT. Translation: CASTIDSADTQYF.

This clonotype was seen more than once but under ten times. This chain uses TRBV7-6 with TRBJ2-3; D unclear. CDR3 length equals 14 residues. Trimming stripped 5 bases from V and 0 bases from J, with 9 bases between. In germline, CDR1 is SGHVS, CDR2 FNYEAQ. The CDR3 DNA is TGTGCCAGCAGCCCCCACGGCAGCACAGATACGCAGTATTTT. This translates into CASSPHGSTDTQYF.

The chain recombines TRBV21-1 with TRBJ2-5; the listed D gene, TRBD1, was not tested against the DNA. TRBV21-1 is given as a pseudogene. This CDR3 region has 15 residues. The CDR3 spells CASSARSGFQETQYF. CDR3 bases: TGTGCCAGCAGCGCCCGGTCCGGATTCCAAGAGACCCAGTACTTC.

The chain carries TRBV28 and TRBJ1-4, with 10 positions matching TRBD1. This CDR3 is 15 amino acids long. V trimming: 3 bases; J trimming: 3 bases; junction bases outside the gene matches: 1. Germline lookup yields CDR1 MDHEN and CDR2 SYDVKM. The CDR3: CASSLGQGSNEKLFF. In nucleotides, the CDR3 is TGTGCCAGCAGTTTGGGACAGGGGTCTAATGAAAAACTGTTTTTT.

V gene TRBV7-9 combines with J gene TRBJ1-2, with D hard to call. This CDR3 has 15 amino acids. Germline V gene sequence: CDR1 SEHNR, CDR2 FQNEAQ (reference sequence). The V and J ends lost 5 bases and 7 bases respectively, with 20 bases between them. CDR3: CASSPQDPWALGYTF. CDR3 bases: TGTGCCAGCAGCCCTCAGGACCCCTGGGCACTTGGCTACACCTTC.

The V gene is TRBV7-6, the J gene TRBJ2-3; D is ambiguous. The V end lost 5 bases, the J end lost 5 bases, and 14 bases lay between the germline ends. The CDR3 contains 14 residues. Germline V CDR1 and CDR2: SGHVS, FNYEAQ. The CDR3 here is CASSQDTYIDTQYF. As DNA, the CDR3 is TGTGCCAGCAGCCAAGATACCTACATAGATACGCAGTATTTT.

The rearrangement joins TRBV5-1 to TRBJ2-7; 13 positions match TRBD2. The CDR3 loop spans 15 amino acids. Per germline, CDR1 SGHRS and CDR2 YFSETQ. V lost 4 bases, J lost 6 bases, and 7 bases stayed unmatched. CDR3 amino acids: CASSPGLAGAPEQYF. Here the CDR3 DNA reads TGCGCCAGCAGCCCTGGACTAGCGGGAGCGCCCGAGCAGTACTTC.

This clonotype has a handful of counts. The J gene is TRBJ2-1, the V gene TRBV5-1, with TRBD2 matching 12 bases. Germline values: CDR1 SGHRS, CDR2 YFSETQ. V shed 1 base, J shed 6 bases, and the junction held 5 bases outside the gene matches. This CDR3 has 16 amino acids. Written as DNA, the CDR3 is TGCGCCAGCAGCTTGAACCTAGCGGGAGGGTTCAATGAGCAGTTCTTC. Its protein is CASSLNLAGGFNEQFF.

The chain combines TRBV29-1 with TRBJ2-2, with 9 bases aligning to TRBD2. This CDR3 contains 15 residues. The J segment lost 5 bases and the V segment lost 3 bases, leaving 7 bases of the junction unmatched. CDR1 SQVTM and CDR2 ANQGSEA come from the germline V gene. CDR3 in DNA: TGCAGCGTTGAGGGGGCTAGCGGGACGACCGGGGAGCTGTTTTTT. Encoded protein: CSVEGASGTTGELFF.

The chain uses TRBV27 and TRBJ2-7, with unresolved D. Trimming stripped 3 bases from V and 4 bases from J, with 13 bases between. Germline CDR1 MNHEY, CDR2 SMNVEV (reference sequence). CDR3 length: 14 residues. The CDR3 nucleotides read TGTGCCAGCAGTTTTGGGCAGGTTGGGTACGAGCAGTACTTC. Translation gives CASSFGQVGYEQYF.

The table lists this clonotype with a few counts. CDR3 amino acids: CASRTGAGRDSYTQYF. The CDR3 bases are TGTGCCAGCAGGACTGGAGCGGGTAGGGACTCCTATACGCAGTATTTT. The chain uses TRBV12-3 or TRBV12-4 and TRBJ2-3; D might be TRBD2 (6 bases). CDR3 length: 16 amino acids. V lost 6 bases and J lost 7, with 23 bases in between.

The chain couples TRBV7-9 to TRBJ2-7; 7 nucleotides agree with TRBD2. The germline gives CDR1 SEHNR, CDR2 FQNEAQ (reference sequence). There are 15 residues in the CDR3. The junction had 11 bases not matched to a gene; V was cut back by 3 bases and J by 6 bases. The CDR3 region has the DNA TGTGCCAGCAGCTTGCCCAGCGGGATTTCCCCCGAGCAGTACTTC. Amino acid sequence: CASSLPSGISPEQYF.

The chain employs TRBV20-1 and TRBJ2-1; TRBD2 matches at 9 bases. The J segment lost 6 bases and the V segment lost 3 bases, leaving 3 bases of the junction unmatched. This CDR3 has 13 residues. Germline V gene lookup returns CDR1 DFQATT and CDR2 SNEGSKA (reference sequence). CDR3 DNA sequence: TGCAGTGCTAGGGGACTAGCTTCCAATGAGCAGTTCTTC. This encodes CSARGLASNEQFF.

The V gene is TRBV11-2, the J gene TRBJ2-6; unclear D gene. V gave up 0 bases and J gave up 3 bases, with 3 bases separating them. The germline gives CDR1 SGHAT, CDR2 FQNNGV. There are 14 residues in the CDR3. The CDR3 reads CASSLDVGANVLTF. The DNA of the CDR3 is TGTGCCAGCAGCTTAGACGTTGGGGCCAACGTCCTGACTTTC.

This clonotype was picked up a small number of times. The chain is built from TRBV12-3 or TRBV12-4 and TRBJ1-5; perhaps TRBD1 as D (5 bases). V was clipped by 2 bases and J by 6 bases, with 17 bases between them. The CDR3 runs to 16 residues. The CDR3 loop is CASSLWQGRGTQPQHF. Here the CDR3 DNA reads TGTGCCAGCAGTTTATGGCAGGGCAGAGGGACTCAGCCCCAGCATTTT.

The chain joins TRBV5-1 to TRBJ2-4; 9 bases agree with TRBD1. The J call is doubtful: the DNA matches TRBJ2-7 better. The V gene's germline CDR1 is SGHRS and CDR2 YFSETQ. The CDR3 runs to 15 residues. The CDR3 nucleotides are TGCGCCAGCAGCTCACACCGGGACAGGGCCCACGAGCAGTACTTC. Protein: CASSSHRDRAHEQYF.

This clonotype was counted a few times. Germline and junction disagree at one end, which may indicate a read error. The chain combines TRBV5-1 with TRBJ2-7; D is perhaps TRBD2 (6 bases). In germline, CDR1 is SGHRS, CDR2 YFSETQ. The CDR3 has 15 amino acids. Here the CDR3 reads CAGSLAGGGNNEQYF. CDR3 in DNA: TGCGCCGGCAGCTTGGCAGGCGGAGGGAACAATGAGCAGTACTTC.

V gene TRBV20-1 combines with J gene TRBJ1-2, with D perhaps TRBD1 (6 bases). The CDR3 loop spans 14 amino acids. V was pared by 0 bases and J by 5 bases, with 13 bases between. The germline gives CDR1 DFQATT, CDR2 SNEGSKA (reference sequence). DNA of the CDR3: TGCAGTGCTAGAGAGATCCGGGGGGCATATGGCTACACCTTC. It is translated as CSAREIRGAYGYTF.

V is TRBV20-1 and J is TRBJ2-5; D possibly corresponds to TRBD1 (6 bases). Trimming removed 3 bases at V and 4 bases at J, with 9 bases between. CDR3 length: 12 amino acids. CDR1 and CDR2 (germline): DFQATT, SNEGSKA (reference sequence). The CDR3 DNA follows: TGCAGTGCTAGGACCAGGGGAGAGACCCAGTACTTC. Amino acid sequence: CSARTRGETQYF.

CDR3: CASSYVGGEQYF. The CDR3 DNA is TGTGCCAGCAGTTACGTGGGCGGCGAGCAGTACTTC. This chain links TRBV6-2 or TRBV6-3 with TRBJ2-5, with D uncertain. Matching the DNA end better, TRBJ2-7 makes the J call doubtful. CDR3 size: 12 residues. In germline, CDR1 is MNHEY, CDR2 SVGEGT.